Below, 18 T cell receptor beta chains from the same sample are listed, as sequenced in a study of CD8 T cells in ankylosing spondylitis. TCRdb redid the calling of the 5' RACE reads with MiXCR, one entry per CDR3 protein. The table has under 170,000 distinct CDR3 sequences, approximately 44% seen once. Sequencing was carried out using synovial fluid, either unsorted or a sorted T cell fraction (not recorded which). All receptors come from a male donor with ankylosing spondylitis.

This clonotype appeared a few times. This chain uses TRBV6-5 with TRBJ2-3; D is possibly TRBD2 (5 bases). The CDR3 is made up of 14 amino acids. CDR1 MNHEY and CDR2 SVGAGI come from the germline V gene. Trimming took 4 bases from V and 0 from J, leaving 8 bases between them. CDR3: CASSWTGSTDTQYF. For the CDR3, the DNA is TGTGCCAGCAGTTGGACGGGGAGCACAGATACGCAGTATTTT.

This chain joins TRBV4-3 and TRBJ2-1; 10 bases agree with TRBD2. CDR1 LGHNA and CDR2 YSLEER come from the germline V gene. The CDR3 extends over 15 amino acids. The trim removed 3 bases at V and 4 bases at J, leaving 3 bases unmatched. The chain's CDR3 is CASSHGTSEYNEQFF. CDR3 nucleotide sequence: TGCGCCAGCAGCCACGGGACTAGCGAGTACAATGAGCAGTTCTTC.

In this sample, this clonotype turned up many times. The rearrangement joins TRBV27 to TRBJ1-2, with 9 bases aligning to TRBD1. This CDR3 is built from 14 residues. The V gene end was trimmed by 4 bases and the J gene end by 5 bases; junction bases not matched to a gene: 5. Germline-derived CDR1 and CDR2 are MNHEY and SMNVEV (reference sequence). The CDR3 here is CASSSLTGGYGYTF. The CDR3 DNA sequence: TGTGCCAGCAGTTCTCTGACAGGGGGATATGGCTACACCTTC.

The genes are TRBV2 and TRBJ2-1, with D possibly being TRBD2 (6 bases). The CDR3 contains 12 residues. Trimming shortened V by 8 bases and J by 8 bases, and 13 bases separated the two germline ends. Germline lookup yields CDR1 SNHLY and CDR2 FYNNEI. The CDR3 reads CASRREFHEQFF. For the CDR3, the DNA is TGTGCCAGCCGTCGGGAGTTCCATGAGCAGTTCTTC.

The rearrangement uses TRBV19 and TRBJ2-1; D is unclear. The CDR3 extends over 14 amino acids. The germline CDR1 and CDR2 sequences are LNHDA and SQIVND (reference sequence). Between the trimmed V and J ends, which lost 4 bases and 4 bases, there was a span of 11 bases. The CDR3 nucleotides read TGTGCCAGTAGTAAGATTGAGGCGTACAATGAGCAGTTCTTC. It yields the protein CASSKIEAYNEQFF.

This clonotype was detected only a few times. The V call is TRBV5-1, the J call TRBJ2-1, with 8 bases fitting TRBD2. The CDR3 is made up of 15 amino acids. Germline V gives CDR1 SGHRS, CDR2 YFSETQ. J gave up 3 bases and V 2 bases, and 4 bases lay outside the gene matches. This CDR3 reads CASSLSGGLYNEQFF. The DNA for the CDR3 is TGCGCCAGCAGCTTAAGCGGGGGACTCTACAATGAGCAGTTCTTC.

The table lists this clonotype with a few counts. The CDR3 loop is CASSLQAQGTNEQYF. The CDR3 DNA follows: TGCGCCAGCAGCTTGCAGGCTCAGGGGACAAACGAGCAGTACTTC. The chain has TRBV5-1 and TRBJ2-7, with D possibly being TRBD1 (6 bases). The CDR3 is 15 residues long. V dropped 1 base and J dropped 5 bases, with 16 bases sitting between them. Germline lookup yields CDR1 SGHRS and CDR2 YFSETQ.

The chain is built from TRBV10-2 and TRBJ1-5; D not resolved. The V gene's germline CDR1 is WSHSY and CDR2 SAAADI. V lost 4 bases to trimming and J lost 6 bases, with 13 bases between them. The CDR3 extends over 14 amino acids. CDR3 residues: CASSVLGSSQPQHF. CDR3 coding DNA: TGCGCCAGCAGTGTTCTGGGGTCAAGTCAGCCCCAGCATTTT.

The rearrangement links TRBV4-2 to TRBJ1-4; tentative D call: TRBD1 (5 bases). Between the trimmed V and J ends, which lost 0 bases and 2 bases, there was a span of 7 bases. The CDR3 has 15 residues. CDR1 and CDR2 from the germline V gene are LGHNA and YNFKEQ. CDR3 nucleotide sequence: TGTGCCAGCAGCCAAGAGGGGCGGACTAATGAAAAACTGTTTTTT. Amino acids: CASSQEGRTNEKLFF.

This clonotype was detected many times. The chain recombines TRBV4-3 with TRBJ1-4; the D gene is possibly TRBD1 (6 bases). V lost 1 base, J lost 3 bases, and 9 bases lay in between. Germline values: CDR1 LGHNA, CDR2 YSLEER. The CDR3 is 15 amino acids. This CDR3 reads CASSQAWTANEKLFF. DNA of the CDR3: TGCGCCAGCAGCCAAGCGTGGACAGCTAATGAAAAACTGTTTTTT.

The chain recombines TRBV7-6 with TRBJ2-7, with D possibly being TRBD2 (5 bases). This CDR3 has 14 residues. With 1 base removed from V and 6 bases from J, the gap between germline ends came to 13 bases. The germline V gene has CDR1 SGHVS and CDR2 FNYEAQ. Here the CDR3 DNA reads TGTGCCAGCAGCTTAGGGGGTGGCCTAGCCGAGCAGTACTTC. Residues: CASSLGGGLAEQYF. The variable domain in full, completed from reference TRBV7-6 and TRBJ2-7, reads GAGVSQSPRYKVTKRGQDVALRCDPISGHVSLYWYRQALGQGPEFLTYFNYEAQQDKSGLPNDRFSAERPEGSISTLTIQRTEQRDSAMYRCASSLGGGLAEQYFGPGTRLTVT.

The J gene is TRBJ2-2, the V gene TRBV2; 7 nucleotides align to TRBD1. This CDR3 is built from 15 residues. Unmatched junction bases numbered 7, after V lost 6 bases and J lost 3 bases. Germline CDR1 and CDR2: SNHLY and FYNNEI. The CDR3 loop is CASRTGTADTGELFF. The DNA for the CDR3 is TGTGCCAGCAGGACGGGGACAGCCGACACCGGGGAGCTGTTTTTT.

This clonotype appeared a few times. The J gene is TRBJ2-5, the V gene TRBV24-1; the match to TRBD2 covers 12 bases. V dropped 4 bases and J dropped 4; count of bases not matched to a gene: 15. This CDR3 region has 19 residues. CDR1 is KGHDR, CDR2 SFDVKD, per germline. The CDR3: CATSDSGATSGGLVETQYF. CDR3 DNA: TGTGCCACCAGTGACTCCGGGGCGACTAGCGGGGGTTTGGTAGAGACCCAGTACTTC.

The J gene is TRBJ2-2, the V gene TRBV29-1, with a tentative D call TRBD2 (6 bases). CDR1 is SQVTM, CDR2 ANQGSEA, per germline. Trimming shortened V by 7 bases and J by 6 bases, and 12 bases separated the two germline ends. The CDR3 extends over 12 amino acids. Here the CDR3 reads CSAHGDSGELFF. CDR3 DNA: TGCAGCGCTCATGGGGACTCCGGGGAGCTGTTTTTT.

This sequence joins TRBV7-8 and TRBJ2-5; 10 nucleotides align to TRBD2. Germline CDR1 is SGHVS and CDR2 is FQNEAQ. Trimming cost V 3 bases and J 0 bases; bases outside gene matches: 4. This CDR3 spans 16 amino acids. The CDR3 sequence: CASSLDTSGDQETQYF. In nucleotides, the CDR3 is TGTGCCAGCAGCTTGGATACTAGCGGGGACCAAGAGACCCAGTACTTC.

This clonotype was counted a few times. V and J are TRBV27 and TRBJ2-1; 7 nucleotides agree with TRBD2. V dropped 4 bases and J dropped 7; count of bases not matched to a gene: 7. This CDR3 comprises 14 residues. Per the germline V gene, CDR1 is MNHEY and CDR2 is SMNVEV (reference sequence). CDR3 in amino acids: CASSSSGVFNEQFF. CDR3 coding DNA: TGTGCCAGCAGTTCCAGCGGGGTTTTTAATGAGCAGTTCTTC.

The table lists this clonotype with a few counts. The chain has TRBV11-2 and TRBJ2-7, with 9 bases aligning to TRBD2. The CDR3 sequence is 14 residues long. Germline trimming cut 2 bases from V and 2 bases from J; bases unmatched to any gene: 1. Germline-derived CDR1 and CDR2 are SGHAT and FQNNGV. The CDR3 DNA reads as TGTGCCAGCAGCTTACCTAGCGGGGCCTACGAGCAGTACTTC. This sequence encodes CASSLPSGAYEQYF. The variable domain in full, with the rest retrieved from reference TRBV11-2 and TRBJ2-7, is EAGVAQSPRYKIIEKRQSVAFWCNPISGHATLYWYQQILGQGPKLLIQFQNNGVVDDSQLPKDRFSAERLKGVDSTLKIQPAKLEDSAVYLCASSLPSGAYEQYFGPGTRLTVT.

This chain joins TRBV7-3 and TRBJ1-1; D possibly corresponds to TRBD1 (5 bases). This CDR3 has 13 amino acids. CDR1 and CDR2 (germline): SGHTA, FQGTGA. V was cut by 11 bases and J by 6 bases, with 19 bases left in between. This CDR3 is CALPRGGDPEAFF. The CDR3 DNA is TGTGCCCTACCCCGGGGGGGGGACCCTGAAGCTTTCTTT.